A single sample is the source of the 32 T cell receptor beta chains below, sequenced in a study of cytomegalovirus exposure and HLA in healthy donors. A multiplex PCR was run with 60 Vbeta primers and 13 Jbeta primers. Measured with immunoSEQ multiplex PCR; TCRdb has only the in-frame clones, and not every one. Found here are 200,000 to 250,000 clones, just over 75% of them singletons; the top ten hold less than 3%. The sequenced sample was PBMCs. The origin of the receptors is an older woman in good health and CMV-seropositive.

The V call is TRBV28, the J call TRBJ1-5; a weak D match, TRBD1 (5 bases). The germline V and J ends were trimmed by 2 bases and 0 bases, with 8 bases remaining between them. CDR3 size: 15 residues. The V gene's germline CDR1 is MDHEN and CDR2 SYDVKM. The CDR3 loop is CASSLAGHSNQPQHF. CDR3 bases: TGTGCCAGCAGTTTAGCCGGACATAGCAATCAGCCCCAGCATTTT.

The DNA of the CDR3 is TGTGCCAGCAGCGCACCCTTTTACCGCGGTTCCACAGATACGCAGTATTTT. This sequence encodes CASSAPFYRGSTDTQYF. The chain couples TRBV9 to TRBJ2-3; the D is unclear. This CDR3 has 17 residues. Germline V CDR1 and CDR2: SGDLS, YYNGEE. V lost 3 bases to trimming and J lost 2 bases, with 19 bases between them. The full variable domain, with the rest looked up from reference TRBV9 and TRBJ2-3, is DSGVTQTPKHLITATGQRVTLRCSPRSGDLSVYWYQQSLDQGLQFLIQYYNGEERAKGNILERFSAQQFPDLHSELNLSSLELGDSALYFCASSAPFYRGSTDTQYFGPGTRLTVL.

This clone was seen a handful of times. V is TRBV7-2 and J is TRBJ1-2; D not resolved. The germline V gene encodes CDR1 SGHTA and CDR2 FQGNSA. The CDR3 loop spans 16 amino acids. Trimming removed 1 base from V and 3 bases from J, with 15 bases in between. CDR3 DNA sequence: TGTGCCAGCAGCTTAGTGTCGGGGAACTTGCACTATGGCTACACCTTC. The encoded protein is CASSLVSGNLHYGYTF.

This clone was counted a single time. This rearrangement joins TRBV7-6 to TRBJ1-5; D is possibly TRBD1 (5 bases). Germline V lookup: CDR1 SGHVS, CDR2 FNYEAQ. V shed 5 bases and J shed 7 bases, with 12 bases lying between them. CDR3 length: 13 residues. CDR3 in amino acids: CASSRGAEQPQHF. The CDR3, as DNA: TGTGCCAGCAGCAGGGGCGCCGAGCAGCCCCAGCATTTT. Full variable domain (rest looked up from reference TRBV7-6 and TRBJ1-5): GAGVSQSPRYKVTKRGQDVALRCDPISGHVSLYWYRQALGQGPEFLTYFNYEAQQDKSGLPNDRFSAERPEGSISTLTIQRTEQRDSAMYRCASSRGAEQPQHFGDGTRLSIL.

CDR3 sequence reads: CASSLEQGAIYEQYF. In DNA form, the CDR3 reads TGCGCCAGCAGCCTAGAGCAGGGGGCAATTTACGAGCAGTACTTC. The chain recombines TRBV4-1 with TRBJ2-7, with TRBD1 identical over 8 bases. The V and J ends lost 4 bases and 4 bases, in that order; junction bases with no gene match: 9. The CDR3 is 15 residues long. Germline V CDR1 and CDR2: MGHRA, YSYEKL.

The CDR3 DNA reads as TGTGCCACCAGCAGAGAGTGGGGCCGTGGGGCGGATCAGCCCCAGCATTTT. This codes for CATSREWGRGADQPQHF. The chain recombines TRBV15 with TRBJ1-5, with TRBD1 as a possible D gene (5 bases). V lost 0 bases, J lost 5 bases, and 17 bases lay in between. The CDR3 has 17 amino acids. CDR1 LNHNV and CDR2 YYDKDF come from the germline V gene (reference sequence). The whole variable domain, filled in from reference TRBV15 and TRBJ1-5, reads DAMVIQNPRYQVTQFGKPVTLSCSQTLNHNVMYWYQQKSSQAPKLLFHYYDKDFNNEADTPDNFQSRRPNTSFCFLDIRSPGLGDTAMYLCATSREWGRGADQPQHFGDGTRLSIL.

This chain joins TRBV10-3 and TRBJ2-3; the match to TRBD1 covers 8 bases. Germline V gives CDR1 ENHRY, CDR2 SYGVKD. This CDR3 is built from 15 residues. After removal of 3 bases from V and 4 bases from J, the junction contained 6 bases not matched to a gene. The CDR3 coding sequence is TGTGCCATCAGTGAAGGACAGGGAGGCCCAGATACGCAGTATTTT. It is translated as CAISEGQGGPDTQYF.

V usage is TRBV5-4 and J usage is TRBJ2-1; 11 bases are shared with TRBD2. This CDR3 contains 17 residues. Looked up from germline, CDR1 is SGHNT and CDR2 is YYREEE (reference sequence). The J segment lost 2 bases and the V segment lost 0 bases, leaving 4 bases of the junction unmatched. The CDR3 DNA reads as TGTGCCAGCAGCTTGGCCGTGGGACTAGCGGCCTACAATGAGCAGTTCTTC. Translation: CASSLAVGLAAYNEQFF. Together with reference TRBV5-4 and TRBJ2-1, the CDR3 gives the full variable domain: ETGVTQSPTHLIKTRGQQVTLRCSSQSGHNTVSWYQQALGQGPQFIFQYYREEENGRGNFPPRFSGLQFPNYSSELNVNALELDDSALYLCASSLAVGLAAYNEQFFGPGTRLTVL.

The genes are TRBV5-1 and TRBJ2-7; TRBD2 agrees at 8 bases. V shed 0 bases and J 4 bases; nucleotides not matched to a gene: 3. There are 14 residues in the CDR3. CDR1 is SGHRS and CDR2 is YFSETQ in the germline V gene. CDR3 sequence: CASSLAGGVYEQYF. The DNA of the CDR3 is TGCGCCAGCAGCTTGGCCGGGGGGGTTTACGAGCAGTACTTC.

The chain joins TRBV6-5 to TRBJ2-7; 8 bases map to TRBD1. CDR1 and CDR2 from the germline V gene are MNHEY and SVGAGI. The J segment lost 1 base and the V segment lost 2 bases, leaving 4 bases of the junction unmatched. The CDR3 covers 15 residues. The CDR3 DNA sequence: TGTGCCAGCAGTTACACCGACAGGGGTTCCTACGAGCAGTACTTC. This sequence encodes CASSYTDRGSYEQYF.

The chain employs TRBV2 and TRBJ1-1, with D tentatively TRBD1 (5 bases). The V and J ends lost 2 bases and 3 bases respectively, with 16 bases between them. CDR3 length: 16 amino acids. In germline, CDR1 is SNHLY, CDR2 FYNNEI. The DNA for the CDR3 is TGTGCCAGCAGTGAACAGGGTAATTTGATGTACACTGAAGCTTTCTTT. Its translation: CASSEQGNLMYTEAFF.

The V call is TRBV7-8, the J call TRBJ2-7, with 10 nucleotides matching TRBD1. Trimming cost V 1 base and J 6 bases; bases outside gene matches: 9. In germline, CDR1 is SGHVS, CDR2 FQNEAQ. This CDR3 has 16 amino acids. Here the CDR3 reads CASSLGLWDRGSEQYF. Written as DNA, the CDR3 is TGTGCCAGCAGCTTAGGGTTGTGGGACAGGGGCAGCGAGCAGTACTTC.

Comment on this clone: The sample has other DNA sequences that encode this CDR3 too. The chain has TRBV18 and TRBJ1-4; 8 bases are shared with TRBD1. The CDR3 runs 15 residues. After removal of 3 bases from V and 3 bases from J, the junction contained 3 bases not matched to a gene. Germline V gene sequence: CDR1 KGHSH, CDR2 LQKENI. The CDR3 loop reads CASSPRQGSNEKLFF. The CDR3 region has the DNA TGTGCCAGCTCACCCAGACAGGGGTCTAATGAAAAACTGTTTTTT.

The chain joins TRBV9 to TRBJ2-1; 10 bases map to TRBD2. Germline CDR1 SGDLS, CDR2 YYNGEE. V dropped 0 bases and J dropped 8; count of bases not matched to a gene: 5. The CDR3 runs to 15 residues. The CDR3 sequence is CASSVASGSFYEQFF. Here the CDR3 DNA reads TGTGCCAGCAGCGTAGCTAGCGGGAGTTTCTATGAGCAGTTCTTC.

This sequence joins TRBV29-1 and TRBJ1-1, with TRBD1 identical over 7 bases. The germline gives CDR1 SQVTM, CDR2 ANQGSEA. After removal of 5 bases from V and 1 base from J, the junction contained 7 bases not matched to a gene. The CDR3 contains 14 residues. The CDR3 DNA is TGCAGCGTTAAAGGCGGGACAGCGAACACTGAAGCTTTCTTT. This encodes CSVKGGTANTEAFF. The whole variable domain, remainder taken from reference TRBV29-1 and TRBJ1-1, is SAVISQKPSRDICQRGTSLTIQCQVDSQVTMMFWYRQQPGQSLTLIATANQGSEATYESGFVIDKFPISRPNLTFSTLTVSNMSPEDSSIYLCSVKGGTANTEAFFGQGTRLTVV.

The V gene is TRBV5-1, the J gene TRBJ2-7; D unclear. Trimming took 0 bases from V and 2 from J, leaving 9 bases between them. CDR3 length: 14 amino acids. CDR1 SGHRS and CDR2 YFSETQ come from the germline V gene. Here the CDR3 DNA reads TGCGCCAGCAGCTTGGTTCCGTCGGCCTACGAGCAGTACTTC. It translates to CASSLVPSAYEQYF. The entire variable domain, with the rest obtained from reference TRBV5-1 and TRBJ2-7, is as follows: KAGVTQTPRYLIKTRGQQVTLSCSPISGHRSVSWYQQTPGQGLQFLFEYFSETQRNKGNFPGRFSGRQFSNSRSEMNVSTLELGDSALYLCASSLVPSAYEQYFGPGTRLTVT.

V is TRBV30 and J is TRBJ1-3, with 7 bases matching TRBD1. With V trimmed by 6 bases and J by 6 bases, 11 bases remained unmatched. Germline CDR1 is GTSNPN and CDR2 is SVGIG (reference sequence). The CDR3 contains 14 residues. The CDR3 protein is CACHGGQVENTIYF. The CDR3 DNA is TGTGCCTGCCACGGCGGACAGGTGGAAAACACCATATATTTT.

The gene calls are TRBV5-4 and TRBJ2-2, with a tentative D call TRBD2 (5 bases). The germline V gene encodes CDR1 SGHNT and CDR2 YYREEE (reference sequence). Trimming took off 2 bases at V and 0 bases at J, with 8 bases between the two ends. The CDR3 covers 15 residues. The CDR3 protein is CASSLGRANTGELFF. Written as DNA, the CDR3 is TGTGCCAGCAGCTTAGGGCGGGCGAACACCGGGGAGCTGTTTTTT.

The chain employs TRBV5-1 and TRBJ1-1; a weak D match, TRBD1 (6 bases). Germline V gene data show CDR1 as SGHRS and CDR2 as YFSETQ. V lost 3 bases, J lost 4 bases, and 13 bases lay in between. The CDR3 extends over 14 amino acids. The CDR3 loop is CASSWGQESTEAFF. CDR3 nucleotide sequence: TGCGCCAGCAGCTGGGGGCAGGAAAGCACTGAAGCTTTCTTT.

On this clone itself: A read error may account for a junction end that differs from germline. The chain uses TRBV7-2 and TRBJ2-7, with 9 bases lining up with TRBD1. Germline V gene lookup returns CDR1 SGHTA and CDR2 FQGNSA. The CDR3 loop spans 14 amino acids. CDR3 region: CASTSFQAGTGPLF. CDR3 nucleotides: TGTGCCAGCACCTCATTCCAAGCCGGGACAGGGCCCTTATTC.

The chain is built from TRBV2 and TRBJ1-2; D is uncertain. V was shortened by 2 bases and J by 4 bases, with 8 bases between the two germline ends. This CDR3 has 13 residues. Germline loops: CDR1 SNHLY, CDR2 FYNNEI. The CDR3 spells CASSESRFYGYTF. CDR3 nucleotide sequence: TGTGCCAGCAGTGAAAGCCGTTTCTATGGCTACACCTTC.

Only a few counts were recorded for this clone. V usage is TRBV2 and J usage is TRBJ1-1, with 8 bases aligning to TRBD1. This CDR3 comprises 14 residues. Germline values: CDR1 SNHLY, CDR2 FYNNEI. V dropped 5 bases and J dropped 5; count of bases not matched to a gene: 7. Here the CDR3 reads CASSPKTGETEAFF. DNA for the CDR3: TGTGCCAGCAGTCCGAAGACAGGGGAGACTGAAGCTTTCTTT.

V and J are TRBV5-4 and TRBJ2-7; 16 nucleotides line up with TRBD2. The CDR3 is 16 residues long. Germline trimming cut 3 bases from V and 4 bases from J; bases unmatched to any gene: 4. Germline V gives CDR1 SGHNT, CDR2 YYREEE (reference sequence). In DNA form, the CDR3 reads TGTGCCAGCAGCTCGGGACTAGCGGGAGGGCCGTACGAGCAGTACTTC. This encodes CASSSGLAGGPYEQYF.

The gene calls are TRBV18 and TRBJ2-7; 9 bases line up with TRBD1. CDR3 size: 16 residues. The V gene's germline CDR1 is KGHSH and CDR2 LQKENI. The V segment lost 3 bases and the J segment 2 bases; nucleotides outside the gene matches: 8. The DNA for the CDR3 is TGTGCCAGCTCACCTTATCCCGGGACAGGGACCTACGAGCAGTACTTC. Amino acids: CASSPYPGTGTYEQYF.

The chain is built from TRBV9 and TRBJ1-1, with D perhaps TRBD1 (6 bases). V was cut by 3 bases and J by 0 bases, with 18 bases left in between. The CDR3 runs to 17 residues. Per the germline V gene, CDR1 is SGDLS and CDR2 is YYNGEE. The CDR3 DNA reads as TGTGCCAGCAGCGACCGGGACACAAGTAGCATGAACACTGAAGCTTTCTTT. Amino acid sequence: CASSDRDTSSMNTEAFF.

The chain joins TRBV15 to TRBJ2-3; TRBD2 matches 12 bases. The CDR3 runs 18 residues. Germline V gene sequence: CDR1 LNHNV, CDR2 YYDKDF (reference sequence). J lost 2 bases, V lost 0 bases, and 6 bases had no gene match. The CDR3: CATSRDDTSGGYTDTQYF. CDR3 sequence (DNA): TGTGCCACCAGCAGAGATGATACTAGCGGGGGGTACACAGATACGCAGTATTTT.

The chain couples TRBV12-5 to TRBJ2-2; tentative D call: TRBD1 (7 bases). The CDR3 is 14 residues long. V lost 6 bases, J lost 4 bases, and 12 bases lay in between. Per germline, CDR1 LGHNT and CDR2 FRNRAP. The CDR3 protein is CASGQQGGTGELFF. CDR3 DNA sequence: TGTGCTAGTGGCCAGCAGGGGGGCACCGGGGAGCTGTTTTTT. The full variable domain, completed using reference TRBV12-5 and TRBJ2-2, is DARVTQTPRHKVTEMGQEVTMRCQPILGHNTVFWYRQTMMQGLELLAYFRNRAPLDDSGMPKDRFSAEMPDATLATLKIQPSEPRDSAVYFCASGQQGGTGELFFGEGSRLTVL.

The chain links TRBV7-3 to TRBJ2-3; 9 bases line up with TRBD1. With 6 bases clipped from V and 6 bases from J, the junction kept 7 bases outside the gene matches. CDR1 and CDR2 (germline): SGHTA, FQGTGA. CDR3 length equals 14 residues. CDR3 region: CASSSRQGGDTQYF. CDR3 nucleotide sequence: TGTGCCAGCAGTTCACGACAGGGGGGCGATACGCAGTATTTT.

V gene TRBV5-1 combines with J gene TRBJ1-1; D is ambiguous. V was shortened by 3 bases and J by 1 base, with 10 bases between the two germline ends. From germline, CDR1 is SGHRS and CDR2 YFSETQ. There are 14 residues in the CDR3. The CDR3 reads CASSWIAGNTEAFF. Written as DNA, the CDR3 is TGCGCCAGCAGCTGGATCGCGGGGAACACTGAAGCTTTCTTT.

This clone has more than one count but fewer than ten. Additional DNA sequences in this sample encode the identical CDR3. V and J are TRBV12-2 and TRBJ2-5; TRBD1 is the table's D call, not checked against the DNA. TRBV12-2 is shown as a pseudogene. The CDR3 covers 15 residues. CDR3 sequence: CASRSRDRNSETQYF. Written as DNA, the CDR3 is TGTGCAAGTCGCTCCCGGGACAGGAATTCGGAGACCCAGTACTTC.

This chain uses TRBV6-1 with TRBJ2-5, with 7 bases that match TRBD2. The CDR3 sequence is 18 residues long. Per germline, CDR1 MNHNS and CDR2 SASEGT. V trimming: 0 bases; J trimming: 3 bases; junction bases outside the gene matches: 13. The CDR3 bases are TGTGCCAGCAGTGAAGCGCGGGGCCTAGCGGCCTTTAAAGAGACCCAGTACTTC. Translation: CASSEARGLAAFKETQYF.

The rearrangement uses TRBV18 and TRBJ1-1; D unclear. From germline, CDR1 is KGHSH and CDR2 LQKENI. Trimming left V 3 bases short and J 1 base short, with 9 bases between. The CDR3 is made up of 14 amino acids. Here the CDR3 reads CASSPFYENTEAFF. DNA of the CDR3: TGTGCCAGCTCACCTTTCTACGAGAACACTGAAGCTTTCTTT.